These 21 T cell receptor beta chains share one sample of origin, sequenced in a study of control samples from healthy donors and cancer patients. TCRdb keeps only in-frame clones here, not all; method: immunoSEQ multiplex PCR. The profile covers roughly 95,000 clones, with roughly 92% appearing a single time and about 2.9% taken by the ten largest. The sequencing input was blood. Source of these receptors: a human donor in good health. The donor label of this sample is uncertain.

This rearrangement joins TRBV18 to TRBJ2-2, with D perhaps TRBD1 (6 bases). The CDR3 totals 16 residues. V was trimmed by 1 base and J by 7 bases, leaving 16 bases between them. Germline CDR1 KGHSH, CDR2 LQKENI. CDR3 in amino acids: CASSPRRGLALGELFF. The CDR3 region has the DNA TGTGCCAGCTCACCACGCAGGGGCCTGGCCCTCGGGGAGCTGTTTTTT.

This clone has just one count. The CDR3 region is CASRKGQGVEQFF. In DNA, the CDR3 is TGTGCCAGCAGGAAGGGACAGGGTGTTGAGCAGTTCTTC. V gene TRBV6-5 combines with J gene TRBJ2-1; 9 bases agree with TRBD1. Germline-derived CDR1 and CDR2 are MNHEY and SVGAGI. This CDR3 comprises 13 residues. V was clipped by 6 bases and J by 9 bases; unmatched bases: 6.

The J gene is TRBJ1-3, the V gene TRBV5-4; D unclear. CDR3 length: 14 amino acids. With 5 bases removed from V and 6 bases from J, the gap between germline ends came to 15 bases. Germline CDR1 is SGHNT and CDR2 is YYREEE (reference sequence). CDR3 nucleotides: TGTGCCAGCAGTAGATCAAGGGATATAAACACCATATATTTT. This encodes CASSRSRDINTIYF.

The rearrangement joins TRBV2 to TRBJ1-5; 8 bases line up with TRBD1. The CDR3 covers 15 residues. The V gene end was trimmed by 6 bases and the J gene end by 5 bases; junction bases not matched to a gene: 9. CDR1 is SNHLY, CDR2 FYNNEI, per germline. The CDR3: CASSYGQGGHQPQHF. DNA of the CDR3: TGTGCCAGCAGCTACGGACAGGGAGGGCATCAGCCCCAGCATTTT.

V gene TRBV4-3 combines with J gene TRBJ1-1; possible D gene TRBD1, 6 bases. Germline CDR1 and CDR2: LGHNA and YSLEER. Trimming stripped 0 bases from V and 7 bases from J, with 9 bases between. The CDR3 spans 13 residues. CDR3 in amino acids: CASSQDWTDEAFF. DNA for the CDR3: TGCGCCAGCAGCCAAGATTGGACAGATGAAGCTTTCTTT.

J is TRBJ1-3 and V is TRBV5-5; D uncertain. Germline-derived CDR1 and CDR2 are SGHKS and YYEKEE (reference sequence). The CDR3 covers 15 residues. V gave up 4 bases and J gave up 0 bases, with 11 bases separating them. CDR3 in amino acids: CASSLRRHSGNTIYF. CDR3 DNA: TGTGCCAGCAGCCTTAGACGGCACTCTGGAAACACCATATATTTT.

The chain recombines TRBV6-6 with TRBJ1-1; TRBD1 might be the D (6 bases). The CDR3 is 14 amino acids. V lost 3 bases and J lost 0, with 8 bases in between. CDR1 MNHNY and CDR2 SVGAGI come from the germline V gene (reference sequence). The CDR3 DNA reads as TGTGCCAGCAGTTATCAGGGGATGAACACTGAAGCTTTCTTT. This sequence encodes CASSYQGMNTEAFF.

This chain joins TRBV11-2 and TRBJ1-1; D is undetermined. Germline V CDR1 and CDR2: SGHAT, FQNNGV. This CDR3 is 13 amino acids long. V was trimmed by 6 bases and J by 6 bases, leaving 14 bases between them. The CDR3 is CASSIEGMSEAFF. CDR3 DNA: TGTGCCAGCAGTATTGAGGGTATGTCTGAAGCTTTCTTT.

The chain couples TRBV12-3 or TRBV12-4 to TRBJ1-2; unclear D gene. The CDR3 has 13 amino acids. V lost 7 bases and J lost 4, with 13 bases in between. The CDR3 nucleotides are TGTGCCAGCACCGTTTCAGGCACCTATGGCTACACCTTC. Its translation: CASTVSGTYGYTF.

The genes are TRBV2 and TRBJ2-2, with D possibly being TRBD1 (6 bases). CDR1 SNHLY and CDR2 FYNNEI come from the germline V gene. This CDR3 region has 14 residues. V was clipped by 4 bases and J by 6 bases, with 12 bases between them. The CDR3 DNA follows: TGTGCCAGCAGTGGCAGGGGATCTGCCGGGGAGCTGTTTTTT. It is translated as CASSGRGSAGELFF.

The DNA for the CDR3 is TGCAGTGCTAAGTCGCGCGGCTACACCTTC. Protein sequence: CSAKSRGYTF. This sequence joins TRBV20-1 and TRBJ1-2, with D hard to call. Germline CDR1 and CDR2: DFQATT and SNEGSKA (reference sequence). V was shortened by 4 bases and J by 8 bases, with 8 bases between the two germline ends. The CDR3 is 10 residues long.

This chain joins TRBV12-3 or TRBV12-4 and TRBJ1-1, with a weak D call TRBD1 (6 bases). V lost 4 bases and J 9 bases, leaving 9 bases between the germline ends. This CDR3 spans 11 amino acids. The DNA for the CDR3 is TGTGCCAGCAGTTCACAGGGTAAAGCTTTCTTT. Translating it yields CASSSQGKAFF.

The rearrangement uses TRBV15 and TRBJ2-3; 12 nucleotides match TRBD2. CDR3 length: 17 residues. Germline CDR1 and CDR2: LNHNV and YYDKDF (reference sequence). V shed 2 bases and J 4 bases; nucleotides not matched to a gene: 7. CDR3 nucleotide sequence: TGTGCCACCAGCAGACGCCTAGCGGGGGGGCATCCAGATACGCAGTATTTT. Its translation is CATSRRLAGGHPDTQYF.

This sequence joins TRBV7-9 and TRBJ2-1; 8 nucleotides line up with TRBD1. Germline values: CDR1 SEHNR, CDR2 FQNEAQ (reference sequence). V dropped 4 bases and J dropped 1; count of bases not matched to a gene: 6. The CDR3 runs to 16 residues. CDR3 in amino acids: CASSSLGDRSYNEQFF. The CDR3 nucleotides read TGTGCCAGCAGCTCCTTAGGGGACAGGTCCTACAATGAGCAGTTCTTC.

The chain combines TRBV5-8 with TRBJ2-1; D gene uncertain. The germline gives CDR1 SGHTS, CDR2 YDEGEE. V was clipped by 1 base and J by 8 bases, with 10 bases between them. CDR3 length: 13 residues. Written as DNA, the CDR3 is TGTGCCAGCAGCTTGCGAGAGCCCCATGAGCAGTTCTTC. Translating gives CASSLREPHEQFF.

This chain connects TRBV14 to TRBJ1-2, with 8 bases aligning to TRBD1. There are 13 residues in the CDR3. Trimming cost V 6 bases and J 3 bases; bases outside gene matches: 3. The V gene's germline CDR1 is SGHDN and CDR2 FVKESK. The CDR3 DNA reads TGTGCCAGCAGAGAGACAGGGGACTATGGCTACACCTTC. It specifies CASRETGDYGYTF.

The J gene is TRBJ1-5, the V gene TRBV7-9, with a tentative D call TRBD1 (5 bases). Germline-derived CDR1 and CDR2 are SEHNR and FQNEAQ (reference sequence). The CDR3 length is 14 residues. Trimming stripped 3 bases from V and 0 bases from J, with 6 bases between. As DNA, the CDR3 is TGTGCCAGCAGCTTGCAGGGTAGCAATCAGCCCCAGCATTTT. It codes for CASSLQGSNQPQHF.

CDR3 DNA sequence: TGTGCCTGGAGTGTACACAGGGGGCGTGATAATTCACCCCTCCACTTT. It encodes CAWSVHRGRDNSPLHF. This chain links TRBV30 with TRBJ1-6; 9 nucleotides align to TRBD1. CDR1 is GTSNPN, CDR2 SVGIG, per germline (reference sequence). Trimming removed 0 bases from V and 5 bases from J; junction bases left unmatched: 5. The CDR3 length is 16 residues.

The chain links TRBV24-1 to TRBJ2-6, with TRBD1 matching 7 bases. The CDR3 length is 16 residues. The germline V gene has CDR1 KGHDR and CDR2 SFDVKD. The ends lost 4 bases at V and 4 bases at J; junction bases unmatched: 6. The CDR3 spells CATSDSTGTGANVLTF. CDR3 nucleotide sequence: TGTGCCACCAGTGACTCGACAGGGACCGGGGCCAACGTCCTGACTTTC.

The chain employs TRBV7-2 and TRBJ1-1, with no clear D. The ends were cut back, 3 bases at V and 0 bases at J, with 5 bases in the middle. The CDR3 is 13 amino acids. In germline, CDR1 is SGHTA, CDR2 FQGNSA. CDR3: CASSLSMNTEAFF. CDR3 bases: TGTGCCAGCAGCTTGTCTATGAACACTGAAGCTTTCTTT.

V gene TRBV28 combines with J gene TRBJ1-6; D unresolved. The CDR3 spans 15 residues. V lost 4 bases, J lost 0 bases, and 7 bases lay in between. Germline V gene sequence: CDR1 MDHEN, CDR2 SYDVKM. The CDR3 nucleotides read TGTGCCAGCAGTTCCGGCAGCTCCTATAATTCACCCCTCCACTTT. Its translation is CASSSGSSYNSPLHF.